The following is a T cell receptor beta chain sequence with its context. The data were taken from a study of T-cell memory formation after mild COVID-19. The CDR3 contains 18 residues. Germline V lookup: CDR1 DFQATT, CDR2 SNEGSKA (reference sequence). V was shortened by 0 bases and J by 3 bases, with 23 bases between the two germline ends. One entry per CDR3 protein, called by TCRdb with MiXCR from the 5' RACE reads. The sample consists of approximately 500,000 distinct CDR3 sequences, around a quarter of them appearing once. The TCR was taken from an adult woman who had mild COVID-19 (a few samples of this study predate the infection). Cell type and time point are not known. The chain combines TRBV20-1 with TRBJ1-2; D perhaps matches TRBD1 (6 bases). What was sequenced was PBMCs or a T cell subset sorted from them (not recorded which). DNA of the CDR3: TGCAGTGCTAGAGATTCGTCGGCAGGGGCTTTCCGGGACTATGGCTACACCTTC. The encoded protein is CSARDSSAGAFRDYGYTF.